The 2 T cell receptor beta chains below all came from one sample that was sequenced in a study of blood T cells in healthy people across ages. Primed by a sample-barcoded 5' primer and a J-beta primer mix, a second PCR proceeded for roughly 7 to 12 cycles. TCRdb analysed the 5' RACE reads with MiXCR anew, one entry per CDR3 protein. Of about 1.6 million distinct CDR3 sequences in the sample, 34% were seen once. The sample consisted of blood. These receptor sequences come from a woman under 40 in good health.

V gene TRBV5-5 combines with J gene TRBJ2-6; unclear D gene. Germline CDR1 SGHKS, CDR2 YYEKEE (reference sequence). The CDR3 sequence is 16 residues long. Trimming shortened V by 2 bases and J by 2 bases, and 11 bases separated the two germline ends. The CDR3 spells CASSFDGPTGANVLTF. DNA for the CDR3: TGTGCCAGCAGCTTTGACGGACCCACTGGGGCCAACGTCCTGACTTTC.

The chain links TRBV20-1 to TRBJ1-2; D remains ambiguous. Trimming left V 3 bases short and J 4 bases short, with 15 bases between. CDR3 length equals 14 residues. The germline V gene has CDR1 DFQATT and CDR2 SNEGSKA (reference sequence). The CDR3 DNA reads TGCAGTGCTAGCCCCGTGGACGGATTCTATGGCTACACCTTC. Its protein product is CSASPVDGFYGYTF.